One sample yielded the 30 T cell receptor beta chains listed below, sequenced in a study of early T cells in non-severe SARS-CoV-2 infection. TCRdb fed the 5' RACE reads into MiXCR, producing one record per CDR3 protein. The sample records around 99,000 distinct CDR3 sequences, approximately 16% being singletons. This specimen was whole blood, taken at baseline. These receptors were collected from an adult who was a healthcare worker with PCR-confirmed SARS-CoV-2 infection or an uninfected control (not recorded which).

J is TRBJ1-1 and V is TRBV3-1, with D hard to call. The CDR3 runs to 13 residues. Trimming removed 1 base at V and 6 bases at J, with 9 bases between. Germline V lookup: CDR1 LGHDT, CDR2 YNNKEL (reference sequence). The CDR3 region has the DNA TGTGCCAGCAGCCAAGGGACCCATTCTGAAGCTTTCTTT. The encoded protein is CASSQGTHSEAFF.

This sequence joins TRBV6-1 and TRBJ1-3; D ambiguous. Between the trimmed V and J ends, which lost 1 base and 0 bases, there was a span of 4 bases. This CDR3 region has 14 residues. CDR1 is MNHNS, CDR2 SASEGT, per germline. CDR3 coding DNA: TGTGCCAGCAGTGAAGTCAGCTCTGGAAACACCATATATTTT. This codes for CASSEVSSGNTIYF.

The V and J genes are TRBV3-1 and TRBJ1-3, with 7 positions matching TRBD1. Germline-derived CDR1 and CDR2 are LGHDT and YNNKEL (reference sequence). CDR3 length: 17 residues. Trimming took 3 bases from V and 2 from J; bases not matched to a gene: 10. The CDR3 DNA is TGTGCCAGCAGCCACGACAGGGAAGGTCTGACTGGAAACACCATATATTTT. It codes for CASSHDREGLTGNTIYF.

The chain carries TRBV28 and TRBJ2-5; D call uncertain. Per the germline V gene, CDR1 is MDHEN and CDR2 is SYDVKM. V lost 2 bases, J lost 0 bases, and 10 bases lay in between. The CDR3 has 15 amino acids. The CDR3 reads CASSLTQKYQETQYF. DNA for the CDR3: TGTGCCAGCAGTTTAACCCAGAAGTACCAAGAGACCCAGTACTTC.

This clonotype has more than one count but fewer than ten. This chain connects TRBV4-1 to TRBJ2-7; D is undetermined. Looked up from germline, CDR1 is MGHRA and CDR2 is YSYEKL. The CDR3 sequence is 14 residues long. The V and J ends lost 3 bases and 6 bases respectively, with 15 bases between them. In DNA form, the CDR3 reads TGCGCCAGCAGCCAGTTGGAGACGGCGGCCGAGCAGTACTTC. The encoded protein is CASSQLETAAEQYF.

This clonotype was seen more than once but under ten times. The chain is built from TRBV7-9 and TRBJ2-7; 10 bases align to TRBD2. The ends lost 5 bases at V and 6 bases at J; junction bases unmatched: 10. CDR1 and CDR2 from the germline V gene are SEHNR and FQNEAQ (reference sequence). The CDR3 sequence is 15 residues long. CDR3 amino acids: CASSLLAGVGGEQYF. The CDR3 DNA sequence: TGTGCCAGCAGCCTCCTAGCGGGAGTAGGGGGCGAGCAGTACTTC. Drawing the rest from reference TRBV7-9 and TRBJ2-7, the complete variable domain is DTGVSQNPRHKITKRGQNVTFRCDPISEHNRLYWYRQTLGQGPEFLTYFQNEAQLEKSRLLSDRFSAERPKGSFSTLEIQRTEQGDSAMYLCASSLLAGVGGEQYFGPGTRLTVT.

The CDR3: CASSLGLFRSTDTQYF. CDR3 DNA: TGTGCCAGCAGCTTGGGGTTGTTCAGATCCACAGATACGCAGTATTTT. V and J are TRBV7-2 and TRBJ2-3; unclear D gene. V was shortened by 3 bases and J by 2 bases, with 15 bases between the two germline ends. This CDR3 spans 16 amino acids. Germline values: CDR1 SGHTA, CDR2 FQGNSA.

V and J are TRBV15 and TRBJ2-5; D is unresolved. The germline gives CDR1 LNHNV, CDR2 YYDKDF (reference sequence). The CDR3 is made up of 15 amino acids. Between the trimmed V and J ends, which lost 5 bases and 1 base, there was a span of 14 bases. In DNA, the CDR3 is TGTGCCACCAGCTCTGGGGTGGGCAGCCAAGAGACCCAGTACTTC. Residues: CATSSGVGSQETQYF.

This clonotype turned up a few times. The chain combines TRBV29-1 with TRBJ1-1; no firm D call. CDR1 is SQVTM and CDR2 is ANQGSEA in the germline V gene. The CDR3 runs to 8 residues. The CDR3 DNA is TGCGAAACAACTGAAGCTTTCTTT. Translating gives CETTEAFF.

The chain links TRBV5-6 to TRBJ1-5, with no clear D. Trimming cost V 1 base and J 2 bases, with 4 bases left between them. Per the germline V gene, CDR1 is SGHDT and CDR2 is YYEEEE. There are 13 residues in the CDR3. CDR3 coding DNA: TGTGCCAGCAGCTTGATGGGCAATCAGCCCCAGCATTTT. Amino acid sequence: CASSLMGNQPQHF.

The V call is TRBV9, the J call TRBJ2-1; TRBD2 aligns across 10 bases. The germline V gene encodes CDR1 SGDLS and CDR2 YYNGEE. V lost 3 bases, J lost 7 bases, and 10 bases stayed unmatched. This CDR3 contains 16 residues. CDR3 region: CASSDALAGVVNEQFF. DNA for the CDR3: TGTGCCAGCAGCGACGCGCTAGCGGGAGTAGTAAATGAGCAGTTCTTC.

The J gene is TRBJ1-1, the V gene TRBV21-1. TRBV21-1 is a pseudogene. This CDR3 contains 12 residues. CDR3 in DNA: TGTGCCAGCCCGACAATTGGGACTGAAGCTTTCTTT. Translating it yields CASPTIGTEAFF.

This clonotype occurred a few times. In DNA form, the CDR3 reads TGTGCCACCAGCAGCGGGAGGGATCTCAATGAGCAGTTCTTC. Encoded protein: CATSSGRDLNEQFF. The V gene is TRBV15, the J gene TRBJ2-1; 8 bases fit TRBD2. The V and J ends lost 3 bases and 6 bases, in that order; junction bases with no gene match: 4. The CDR3 sequence is 14 residues long. Germline V CDR1 and CDR2: LNHNV, YYDKDF (reference sequence).

The gene calls are TRBV4-1 and TRBJ2-7, with D hard to call. This CDR3 has 12 amino acids. Germline V CDR1 and CDR2: MGHRA, YSYEKL. With 3 bases removed from V and 4 bases from J, the gap between germline ends came to 7 bases. The DNA for the CDR3 is TGCGCCAGCAGCCAGTCAGATTACGAGCAGTACTTC. The encoded protein is CASSQSDYEQYF.

The V call is TRBV28, the J call TRBJ2-1; the D gene is possibly TRBD1 (6 bases). CDR1 MDHEN and CDR2 SYDVKM come from the germline V gene. The CDR3 spans 14 residues. Trimming took off 3 bases at V and 3 bases at J, with 9 bases between the two ends. Written as DNA, the CDR3 is TGTGCCAGCAGTTTGGGGACACTCTACAATGAGCAGTTCTTC. It specifies CASSLGTLYNEQFF.

This clonotype was counted ten times or more. The V gene is TRBV2, the J gene TRBJ1-1; D might be TRBD1 (5 bases). Trimming removed 4 bases from V and 3 bases from J, with 9 bases in between. Per germline, CDR1 SNHLY and CDR2 FYNNEI. The CDR3 extends over 13 amino acids. This chain's CDR3 is CASSADSDTEAFF. CDR3 sequence (DNA): TGTGCCAGCAGTGCCGACAGCGACACTGAAGCTTTCTTT.

The table lists this clonotype with a few counts. The genes are TRBV24-1 and TRBJ2-5, with 10 bases identical to TRBD2. The CDR3 runs to 12 residues. J was trimmed by 8 bases and V by 7 bases; bases with no gene match: 3. Germline V gene sequence: CDR1 KGHDR, CDR2 SFDVKD. CDR3 loop: CATSTSGNTQYF. The CDR3 DNA reads TGTGCCACCAGCACTAGCGGGAACACCCAGTACTTC.

The J gene is TRBJ1-1, the V gene TRBV6-1; D call uncertain. The CDR3 has 13 amino acids. Trimming pared 6 bases from V and 4 bases from J, leaving 12 bases between. CDR1 is MNHNS and CDR2 is SASEGT in the germline V gene. This chain's CDR3 is CASRSGVATEAFF. The CDR3 DNA sequence: TGTGCCAGCAGATCTGGGGTTGCCACTGAAGCTTTCTTT.

Only a few counts were recorded for this clonotype. The chain combines TRBV5-1 with TRBJ2-1; D possibly corresponds to TRBD2 (5 bases). Germline V gives CDR1 SGHRS, CDR2 YFSETQ. The V and J ends lost 6 bases and 6 bases respectively, with 16 bases between them. The CDR3 runs 14 residues. CDR3 DNA: TGCGCCAGCAATAGGGTTGGAGGACCCAATGAGCAGTTCTTC. Encoded protein: CASNRVGGPNEQFF.

This clonotype was seen more than once but under ten times. CDR3 coding DNA: TGCGCCAGCAGCTTGGGGGCAGTTAATGAAAAACTGTTTTTT. This sequence encodes CASSLGAVNEKLFF. The chain combines TRBV5-1 with TRBJ1-4; no reliable D call. V lost 0 bases, J lost 4 bases, and 7 bases lay in between. Germline-derived CDR1 and CDR2 are SGHRS and YFSETQ. The length of the CDR3 is 14 residues.

The chain couples TRBV11-2 to TRBJ1-1; D may be TRBD1 (5 bases). The length of the CDR3 is 14 residues. CDR1 and CDR2 from the germline V gene are SGHAT and FQNNGV. Trimming removed 1 base from V and 3 bases from J, with 9 bases in between. CDR3 DNA sequence: TGTGCCAGCAGCTTAGTTCCGGGGGACACTGAAGCTTTCTTT. As protein: CASSLVPGDTEAFF.

In this sample, this clonotype turned up a few times. The CDR3 DNA reads as TGTGCCACACGACTAGCGGGAGGCAATGAGCAGTTCTTC. This translates into CATRLAGGNEQFF. The chain couples TRBV12-3 or TRBV12-4 to TRBJ2-1, with 13 bases aligning to TRBD2. The CDR3 loop spans 13 amino acids. Trimming removed 10 bases from V and 6 bases from J; junction bases left unmatched: 3.

This clonotype showed up just a few times. The rearrangement links TRBV27 to TRBJ2-2; 9 positions agree with TRBD2. The junction had 4 bases not matched to a gene; V was cut back by 6 bases and J by 5 bases. The CDR3 has 14 amino acids. The germline V gene encodes CDR1 MNHEY and CDR2 SMNVEV (reference sequence). CDR3 amino acids: CASRLAGWTGELFF. CDR3 bases: TGTGCCAGCAGACTAGCGGGTTGGACCGGGGAGCTGTTTTTT.

The CDR3 nucleotides are TGTGCCAGCAGTCCACAGGGTTTGAACATTCAGTACTTC. Translation gives CASSPQGLNIQYF. The V call is TRBV12-3 or TRBV12-4, the J call TRBJ2-4; the D gene is possibly TRBD1 (6 bases). V gave up 5 bases and J gave up 7 bases, with 12 bases separating them. This CDR3 has 13 residues.

The chain is built from TRBV14 and TRBJ2-1; D perhaps matches TRBD1 (7 bases). Germline V gives CDR1 SGHDN, CDR2 FVKESK. Between the trimmed V and J ends, which lost 4 bases and 2 bases, there was a span of 12 bases. The CDR3 is 15 residues long. The CDR3 spells CASSLQGRTYNEQFF. CDR3 bases: TGTGCCAGCAGCCTACAGGGGAGGACCTACAATGAGCAGTTCTTC.

This clonotype was picked up a small number of times. The chain is built from TRBV11-2 and TRBJ2-7; D is ambiguous. The CDR3 runs 14 residues. Germline CDR1 reads SGHAT; CDR2 reads FQNNGV. Deletions cut 1 base from V and 6 bases from J, with 13 bases between. For the CDR3, the DNA is TGTGCCAGCAGCTTAGGGCTGGGTACGGTCGAGCAGTACTTC. Encoded protein: CASSLGLGTVEQYF.

The chain links TRBV15 to TRBJ2-5; D is undetermined. Germline assignment: CDR1 LNHNV and CDR2 YYDKDF (reference sequence). The ends were cut back, 1 base at V and 2 bases at J, with 11 bases in the middle. The CDR3 contains 15 residues. CDR3: CATSRARTEQETQYF. CDR3 nucleotides: TGTGCCACCAGCAGAGCTCGGACGGAGCAAGAGACCCAGTACTTC. Using reference TRBV15 and TRBJ2-5 for the parts outside the CDR3, the full variable domain is DAMVIQNPRYQVTQFGKPVTLSCSQTLNHNVMYWYQQKSSQAPKLLFHYYDKDFNNEADTPDNFQSRRPNTSFCFLDIRSPGLGDTAMYLCATSRARTEQETQYFGPGTRLLVL.

This clonotype was counted at least ten times. This chain connects TRBV7-9 to TRBJ2-4; D gene unclear. The CDR3 extends over 14 amino acids. CDR1 is SEHNR and CDR2 is FQNEAQ in the germline V gene (reference sequence). Trimming removed 2 bases at V and 5 bases at J, with 10 bases between. The CDR3 bases are TGTGCCAGCAGCTTAAATCGTCCCCAAAACATTCAGTACTTC. It encodes CASSLNRPQNIQYF.

This clonotype has only a few counts. The chain links TRBV18 to TRBJ2-3; 7 positions match TRBD2. This CDR3 comprises 16 residues. With 4 bases clipped from V and 1 base from J, the junction kept 8 bases outside the gene matches. In germline, CDR1 is KGHSH, CDR2 LQKENI. The CDR3, as DNA: TGTGCCAGCTCACACTCTGAGCTAGCGGGCACAGATACGCAGTATTTT. It translates to CASSHSELAGTDTQYF.

This clonotype has at least ten counts. The J gene is TRBJ2-2, the V gene TRBV7-3; D is uncertain. V was cut by 4 bases and J by 3 bases, with 3 bases left in between. Germline loops: CDR1 SGHTA, CDR2 FQGTGA. CDR3 length: 12 amino acids. CDR3 in amino acids: CASSSYTGELFF. CDR3 nucleotides: TGTGCCAGCAGCTCATACACCGGGGAGCTGTTTTTT.